The 27 T cell receptor beta chains listed next were all sequenced from one sample in a study of blood T cell repertoires in COVID-19. Data came from immunoSEQ multiplex PCR; TCRdb stores just in-frame clones and leaves some out. The sample yields about 210,000 clones, roughly 79% seen once. Input material: PBMCs or T cells enriched from blood (not recorded which). These receptors were taken from a woman aged 45-59 years with acute COVID-19.

The V gene is TRBV25-1, the J gene TRBJ1-2; no clear D gene. This CDR3 has 12 residues. Germline lookup yields CDR1 MGHDK and CDR2 SYGVNS. CDR3 DNA sequence: TGTGAGGGCTCCCGGGGTTCTGATGGCTACACCTTC. This gives the protein CEGSRGSDGYTF.

The chain couples TRBV28 to TRBJ2-1; TRBD1 matches at 7 bases. J gave up 2 bases and V 5 bases, and 9 bases lay outside the gene matches. This CDR3 has 16 residues. The V gene's germline CDR1 is MDHEN and CDR2 SYDVKM. This CDR3 is CASSAWDSAAYNEQFF. CDR3 sequence (DNA): TGTGCCAGCAGTGCCTGGGACAGCGCGGCCTACAATGAGCAGTTCTTC.

The chain combines TRBV19 with TRBJ1-5; possible D gene TRBD1, 6 bases. The CDR3 runs to 14 residues. Germline V gene lookup returns CDR1 LNHDA and CDR2 SQIVND (reference sequence). V shed 9 bases and J shed 2 bases, with 14 bases lying between them. This chain's CDR3 is CASNREGGNQPQHF. CDR3 DNA: TGTGCCAGCAACAGGGAAGGGGGCAATCAGCCCCAGCATTTT.

The genes are TRBV11-3 and TRBJ2-2; 11 nucleotides match TRBD2. CDR1 SGHNT and CDR2 YENEEA come from the germline V gene. The CDR3 is 17 residues long. V shed 5 bases and J 2 bases; nucleotides not matched to a gene: 7. The CDR3: CASSRRGTSGNTGELFF. Written as DNA, the CDR3 is TGTGCCAGCAGCCGCAGGGGGACTAGCGGCAACACCGGGGAGCTGTTTTTT. Full variable domain (missing parts from reference TRBV11-3 and TRBJ2-2): EAGVVQSPRYKIIEKKQPVAFWCNPISGHNTLYWYLQNLGQGPELLIRYENEEAVDDSQLPKDRFSAERLKGVDSTLKIQPAELGDSAVYLCASSRRGTSGNTGELFFGEGSRLTVL.

V gene TRBV19 combines with J gene TRBJ2-2; 7 bases match TRBD2. Germline values: CDR1 LNHDA, CDR2 SQIVND (reference sequence). V dropped 4 bases and J dropped 5; count of bases not matched to a gene: 4. This CDR3 region has 14 residues. The CDR3: CASSSGGATGELFF. The CDR3 nucleotides read TGTGCCAGTAGTAGCGGGGGAGCGACCGGGGAGCTGTTTTTT.

CDR3 nucleotide sequence: TGTGCCAGTAGTATGCGGGGTCTAGCGGGGAACAATGAGCAGTTCTTC. Translation gives CASSMRGLAGNNEQFF. This rearrangement joins TRBV19 to TRBJ2-1; 9 bases map to TRBD2. V trimming: 3 bases; J trimming: 5 bases; junction bases outside the gene matches: 8. The germline V gene has CDR1 LNHDA and CDR2 SQIVND (reference sequence). This CDR3 is built from 16 residues. The full variable domain, completed using reference TRBV19 and TRBJ2-1, is DGGITQSPKYLFRKEGQNVTLSCEQNLNHDAMYWYRQDPGQGLRLIYYSQIVNDFQKGDIAEGYSVSREKKESFPLTVTSAQKNPTAFYLCASSMRGLAGNNEQFFGPGTRLTVL.

J is TRBJ1-5 and V is TRBV7-9; TRBD1 is a possible D gene (5 bases). The CDR3 covers 15 residues. Germline-derived CDR1 and CDR2 are SEHNR and FQNEAQ (reference sequence). V lost 2 bases and J 3 bases, leaving 11 bases between the germline ends. CDR3 bases: TGTGCCAGCAGCTTATCACCGGACACCAATCAGCCCCAGCATTTT. Amino acid sequence: CASSLSPDTNQPQHF.

This chain connects TRBV5-4 to TRBJ2-5, with 10 bases lining up with TRBD2. J gave up 3 bases and V 4 bases, and 6 bases lay outside the gene matches. Germline V gene sequence: CDR1 SGHNT, CDR2 YYREEE (reference sequence). There are 15 residues in the CDR3. This CDR3 reads CASSHALAGKETQYF. The CDR3, as DNA: TGTGCCAGCAGCCACGCACTAGCGGGAAAAGAGACCCAGTACTTC.

The chain is built from TRBV11-2 and TRBJ2-7; 11 positions match TRBD2. This CDR3 contains 15 residues. From germline, CDR1 is SGHAT and CDR2 FQNNGV. Trimming at V came to 4 bases and at J to 2 bases, leaving 4 bases not matched to a gene. CDR3 sequence: CASSSGTSGTYEQYF. CDR3 sequence (DNA): TGTGCCAGCAGCTCCGGGACTAGCGGCACCTACGAGCAGTACTTC.

CDR3 sequence reads: CASSLVGGPGELFF. The CDR3 DNA sequence: TGTGCCAGCAGTTTAGTCGGAGGTCCCGGGGAGCTGTTTTTT. This chain links TRBV6-5 with TRBJ2-2, with D possibly being TRBD2 (5 bases). Germline CDR1 is MNHEY and CDR2 is SVGAGI. V was clipped by 4 bases and J by 6 bases, with 12 bases between them. The CDR3 totals 14 residues.

This rearrangement joins TRBV19 to TRBJ1-4; D is possibly TRBD1 (5 bases). The ends were cut back, 4 bases at V and 11 bases at J, with 17 bases in the middle. The germline CDR1 and CDR2 sequences are LNHDA and SQIVND (reference sequence). CDR3 length: 14 residues. Here the CDR3 reads CASSRGVSGGKLFF. The DNA of the CDR3 is TGTGCCAGTAGTAGGGGAGTCAGTGGGGGGAAACTGTTTTTT.

The chain recombines TRBV29-1 with TRBJ1-2, with a weak D call TRBD1 (5 bases). Trimming pared 0 bases from V and 5 bases from J, leaving 7 bases between. The CDR3 consists of 12 residues. Germline-derived CDR1 and CDR2 are SQVTM and ANQGSEA. CDR3 sequence (DNA): TGCAGCGTTGAAGATCAGGGTTATGGCTACACCTTC. It yields the protein CSVEDQGYGYTF.

V usage is TRBV27 and J usage is TRBJ1-4, with D possibly matching TRBD1 (6 bases). This CDR3 has 14 residues. Per the germline V gene, CDR1 is MNHEY and CDR2 is SMNVEV (reference sequence). V was clipped by 10 bases and J by 5 bases, with 17 bases between them. CDR3 bases: TGTGCCACCGGGGGGAGGAGGGGGAATGAAAAACTGTTTTTT. As protein: CATGGRRGNEKLFF.

Regarding this clone: The same CDR3 also results from other DNA sequences found in this sample. The chain combines TRBV28 with TRBJ1-5; D gene ambiguous. Germline CDR1 MDHEN, CDR2 SYDVKM. The CDR3 is made up of 11 amino acids. V was clipped by 5 bases and J by 4 bases, with 3 bases between them. The CDR3 nucleotides are TGTGCCAGCAGTCTTAATCAGCCCCAGCATTTT. This encodes CASSLNQPQHF.

This chain links TRBV7-2 with TRBJ1-3; D unresolved. CDR1 and CDR2 (germline): SGHTA, FQGNSA. The CDR3 is made up of 15 amino acids. V lost 4 bases, J lost 4 bases, and 14 bases lay in between. CDR3 protein: CASSSGRGLGNTIYF. The CDR3 DNA is TGTGCCAGCAGCTCCGGTAGAGGGTTGGGAAACACCATATATTTT.

The chain carries TRBV4-3 and TRBJ1-5; 8 bases line up with TRBD1. The CDR3 has 17 amino acids. V shed 1 base and J 5 bases; nucleotides not matched to a gene: 10. Germline assignment: CDR1 LGHNA and CDR2 YSLEER. Written as DNA, the CDR3 is TGCGCCAGCAGCCAAGGATACGGGACAGGTGACCATCAGCCCCAGCATTTT. This encodes CASSQGYGTGDHQPQHF.

The chain joins TRBV5-4 to TRBJ2-2; 12 nucleotides match TRBD2. CDR1 is SGHNT, CDR2 YYREEE, per germline (reference sequence). Trimming removed 4 bases from V and 6 bases from J; junction bases left unmatched: 10. The CDR3 is 17 amino acids. The CDR3 nucleotides read TGTGCCAGCAGCCACGGCGGACTAGCGGGATTCTCCGGGGAGCTGTTTTTT. It is translated as CASSHGGLAGFSGELFF.

The chain employs TRBV27 and TRBJ2-3; 11 nucleotides align to TRBD2. Germline V gene data show CDR1 as MNHEY and CDR2 as SMNVEV (reference sequence). The CDR3 sequence is 17 residues long. V gave up 4 bases and J gave up 4 bases; unmatched junction bases: 10. This CDR3 reads CASSSTGLAGPPDTQYF. The CDR3 DNA is TGTGCCAGCAGTTCGACCGGACTAGCGGGCCCCCCAGATACGCAGTATTTT.

The gene calls are TRBV6-2 or TRBV6-3 and TRBJ1-2; no firm D call. Per the germline V gene, CDR1 is MNHEY and CDR2 is SVGEGT. The V and J ends lost 5 bases and 4 bases respectively, with 8 bases between them. The CDR3 is 12 amino acids. For the CDR3, the DNA is TGTGCCAGCAGTCCCCTCCTCTATGGCTACACCTTC. This translates into CASSPLLYGYTF.

In its sample, this clone was seen once. This rearrangement joins TRBV7-2 to TRBJ2-1; 7 positions agree with TRBD1. CDR3 size: 15 residues. Germline V gene data show CDR1 as SGHTA and CDR2 as FQGNSA. J was trimmed by 1 base and V by 4 bases; bases with no gene match: 4. In DNA form, the CDR3 reads TGTGCCAGCAGCTACGACAGGGCTTCCTACAATGAGCAGTTCTTC. As protein: CASSYDRASYNEQFF.

V is TRBV10-3 and J is TRBJ2-7; D not resolved. CDR1 is ENHRY, CDR2 SYGVKD, per germline. The CDR3 extends over 20 amino acids. V gave up 6 bases and J gave up 2 bases, with 32 bases separating them. CDR3 amino acids: CAISPVKSSSLVHTPYEQYF. Here the CDR3 DNA reads TGTGCCATCAGCCCGGTGAAATCTTCTTCTCTAGTACACACCCCCTACGAGCAGTACTTC.

This clone has just a few counts. The gene calls are TRBV2 and TRBJ1-2; the D gene is possibly TRBD1 (6 bases). V shed 3 bases and J shed 7 bases, with 18 bases lying between them. The germline gives CDR1 SNHLY, CDR2 FYNNEI. The length of the CDR3 is 15 residues. In DNA, the CDR3 is TGTGCCAGCAGTGATAGTAGTGCAGGGGCGGGTGGCTACACCTTC. Protein: CASSDSSAGAGGYTF.

J is TRBJ1-5 and V is TRBV6-5; 7 bases line up with TRBD1. The CDR3 runs to 15 residues. CDR1 and CDR2 from the germline V gene are MNHEY and SVGAGI. Unmatched junction bases numbered 6, after V lost 5 bases and J lost 2 bases. Written as DNA, the CDR3 is TGTGCCAGCAGTAGACAGGGCGGGCGCAATCAGCCCCAGCATTTT. Amino acid sequence: CASSRQGGRNQPQHF.

The chain has TRBV10-1 and TRBJ1-1; 7 nucleotides match TRBD1. The CDR3 loop spans 12 amino acids. Losses at the gene ends were 10 bases for V and 11 bases for J; bases not matched to a gene: 13. Germline V lookup: CDR1 WNHNN, CDR2 SYGVQD (reference sequence). In nucleotides, the CDR3 is TGCGCCACGGGGACAGCAGTTAGAAGGGCTTTCTTT. This translates into CATGTAVRRAFF.

The table lists this clone with a count of one. The chain carries TRBV6-5 and TRBJ1-5; maybe TRBD1 (6 bases). The CDR3 has 13 residues. Germline V gene lookup returns CDR1 MNHEY and CDR2 SVGAGI. V lost 8 bases and J 1 base, leaving 9 bases between the germline ends. CDR3 region: CASGGASNQPQHF. CDR3 coding DNA: TGTGCCAGCGGGGGGGCGAGCAATCAGCCCCAGCATTTT.

DNA of the CDR3: TGCGCCAGCAGCATTTCAGACTACGAGCAGTACTTC. It encodes CASSISDYEQYF. The V gene is TRBV5-1, the J gene TRBJ2-7; no clear D. This CDR3 has 12 amino acids. Germline-derived CDR1 and CDR2 are SGHRS and YFSETQ. Trimming removed 4 bases at V and 3 bases at J, with 8 bases between.

As concerns this clone: Sequence at one end of the junction differs from germline and may be a read error. The CDR3 loop is CASSSDRGSETQYF. The CDR3 DNA follows: TGTGCTAGCAGCTCAGACAGGGGCTCGGAGACCCAGTACTTC. This chain connects TRBV7-7 to TRBJ2-5; TRBD1 matches at 8 bases. Germline loops: CDR1 SSHAT, CDR2 FNYEAQ (reference sequence). The CDR3 is made up of 14 amino acids.